Presented here are 23 T cell receptor beta chains from one specimen sequenced in a study of Ad26.COV2.S vaccination and SARS-CoV-2 variants. Indicated treatment: 15 to 20 received Ad26.COV2.S at low or high dose, single or two shots; roughly 5 received placebo; per-sample allocation not given. Sampling was done on day 63 after the first vaccine or placebo injection. Clones were read by immunoSEQ multiplex PCR, and TCRdb kept only the in-frame ones, dropping some. The top ten clones hold less than 3.5% of a sample with about 280,000 clones, 87% of them seen once. The sample was peripheral blood, taken in a trial of Ad26.COV2.S vaccine versus placebo. Receptors originate from a person between 18 and 65 years old who received the Ad26.COV2.S COVID-19 vaccine or a placebo.

The V gene is TRBV19, the J gene TRBJ1-2; weak D call: TRBD1 (6 bases). The CDR3 sequence is 13 residues long. The germline gives CDR1 LNHDA, CDR2 SQIVND (reference sequence). The V gene lost 5 bases and the J gene lost 4 bases, with 11 bases spanning the gap. The CDR3 DNA reads TGTGCCAGTAGTTTCGGACAGTTCTATGGCTACACCTTC. Its protein is CASSFGQFYGYTF.

The chain joins TRBV13 to TRBJ2-5; 12 bases map to TRBD2. The germline V gene encodes CDR1 PRHDT and CDR2 FYEKMQ (reference sequence). J was trimmed by 1 base and V by 4 bases; bases with no gene match: 1. CDR3 length: 15 residues. The CDR3 loop reads CASSSLAGGQETQYF. CDR3 sequence (DNA): TGTGCCAGCAGCTCACTAGCGGGGGGCCAAGAGACCCAGTACTTC.

There are a few counts of this clone. The gene calls are TRBV29-1 and TRBJ1-2; 7 bases are shared with TRBD1. This CDR3 is built from 12 residues. J gave up 5 bases and V 6 bases, and 6 bases lay outside the gene matches. From germline, CDR1 is SQVTM and CDR2 ANQGSEA. The CDR3 is CSVGDSGYGYTF. DNA for the CDR3: TGCAGCGTGGGGGACAGCGGGTATGGCTACACCTTC. Based on the CDR3 plus reference TRBV29-1 and TRBJ1-2, the full variable domain is SAVISQKPSRDICQRGTSLTIQCQVDSQVTMMFWYRQQPGQSLTLIATANQGSEATYESGFVIDKFPISRPNLTFSTLTVSNMSPEDSSIYLCSVGDSGYGYTFGSGTRLTVV.

The rearrangement uses TRBV15 and TRBJ1-3; D is unclear. Germline V gives CDR1 LNHNV, CDR2 YYDKDF (reference sequence). This CDR3 is 14 amino acids long. Trimming shortened V by 5 bases and J by 0 bases, and 8 bases separated the two germline ends. The CDR3 region is CATSPSVSGNTIYF. The CDR3, as DNA: TGTGCCACCAGCCCCTCCGTCTCTGGAAACACCATATATTTT.

The genes are TRBV12-3 or TRBV12-4 and TRBJ2-7; TRBD2 aligns across 11 bases. Unmatched junction bases numbered 3, after V lost 5 bases and J lost 6 bases. The CDR3 contains 13 residues. Written as DNA, the CDR3 is TGTGCCAGCAGTCCGGGACTAGCGGTCGAGCAGTACTTC. It specifies CASSPGLAVEQYF.

The chain uses TRBV6-4 and TRBJ1-2, with TRBD1 as a possible D gene (5 bases). CDR1 is MRHNA and CDR2 is SNTAGT in the germline V gene. V shed 5 bases and J shed 2 bases, with 12 bases lying between them. This CDR3 is built from 14 residues. The CDR3 nucleotides read TGTGCCAGCAGTAGACAGTACCAAAACTATGGCTACACCTTC. Amino acids: CASSRQYQNYGYTF.

This chain links TRBV10-3 with TRBJ2-7, with 9 positions matching TRBD1. The CDR3 covers 16 residues. Germline assignment: CDR1 ENHRY and CDR2 SYGVKD. Trimming removed 3 bases from V and 2 bases from J; junction bases left unmatched: 8. The CDR3 loop reads CAISERSGDRAYEQYF. Here the CDR3 DNA reads TGTGCCATCAGTGAAAGGAGTGGGGACAGGGCCTACGAGCAGTACTTC.

The V and J genes are TRBV7-8 and TRBJ2-5; a possible D gene is TRBD2 (6 bases). The germline gives CDR1 SGHVS, CDR2 FQNEAQ. The CDR3 is 14 residues long. V shed 3 bases and J shed 1 base, with 9 bases lying between them. The DNA of the CDR3 is TGTGCCAGCAGCTTCCGGGACTTCCAAGAGACCCAGTACTTC. It yields the protein CASSFRDFQETQYF.

The chain couples TRBV19 to TRBJ2-5, with D possibly TRBD2 on 6 matching bases. Trimming cost V 3 bases and J 5 bases, with 7 bases left between them. CDR1 is LNHDA and CDR2 is SQIVND in the germline V gene (reference sequence). The CDR3 has 12 residues. Here the CDR3 DNA reads TGTGCCAGTAGTATTGCGGGGGAGACCCAGTACTTC. Protein sequence: CASSIAGETQYF.

Remarks on this clone: At one of its ends the junction is not consistent with the germline gene, which may arise from a read error. J is TRBJ2-5 and V is TRBV7-2; a possible D gene is TRBD2 (6 bases). CDR1 is SGHTA and CDR2 is FQGNSA in the germline V gene. The CDR3 has 14 amino acids. CDR3 in amino acids: CASSVEWDGGTQYF. The CDR3 nucleotides are TGTGCTAGCAGCGTAGAGTGGGACGGGGGAACCCAGTACTTC.

The rearrangement links TRBV7-8 to TRBJ1-1; D may be TRBD1 (6 bases). Germline V gene data show CDR1 as SGHVS and CDR2 as FQNEAQ. Trimming stripped 5 bases from V and 7 bases from J, with 23 bases between. The CDR3 is 16 amino acids. The CDR3 nucleotides read TGTGCCAGCAGCCCAAGGAGGTTCAGGGGTAGGAATGAAGCTTTCTTT. Protein sequence: CASSPRRFRGRNEAFF.

J is TRBJ2-5 and V is TRBV5-1; D is unresolved. Per germline, CDR1 SGHRS and CDR2 YFSETQ. With 7 bases removed from V and 2 bases from J, the gap between germline ends came to 12 bases. CDR3 length: 13 residues. The CDR3 is CASHELTQETQYF. DNA for the CDR3: TGCGCCAGCCACGAACTCACTCAAGAGACCCAGTACTTC.

This clone was observed a handful of times. The chain combines TRBV10-2 with TRBJ1-1, with unresolved D. Germline CDR1 WSHSY, CDR2 SAAADI. CDR3 size: 13 residues. Trimming removed 7 bases at V and 3 bases at J, with 12 bases between. In nucleotides, the CDR3 is TGCGCCAGCAAAGTGACGGCGGACACTGAAGCTTTCTTT. Protein: CASKVTADTEAFF.

The gene calls are TRBV2 and TRBJ2-7; TRBD1 matches at 10 bases. The V segment lost 7 bases and the J segment 5 bases; nucleotides outside the gene matches: 8. Germline V gene data show CDR1 as SNHLY and CDR2 as FYNNEI. The CDR3 consists of 14 residues. Here the CDR3 DNA reads TGTGCCAGCAATAGAGGGACAGGGGTCCACGAGCAGTACTTC. Translated: CASNRGTGVHEQYF.

This clone was seen once. This chain uses TRBV10-3 with TRBJ1-1, with D perhaps TRBD1 (5 bases). V lost 7 bases and J lost 0, with 9 bases in between. Germline-derived CDR1 and CDR2 are ENHRY and SYGVKD. The CDR3 spans 13 residues. The CDR3 spells CAITGTLNTEAFF. The CDR3 DNA reads TGTGCCATCACAGGGACCTTGAACACTGAAGCTTTCTTT.

The chain is built from TRBV10-3 and TRBJ2-1; TRBD2 matches 7 bases. Germline loops: CDR1 ENHRY, CDR2 SYGVKD. The CDR3 runs 18 residues. The V gene end was trimmed by 1 base and the J gene end by 2 bases; junction bases not matched to a gene: 11. CDR3 loop: CAISEFGLAEVTYNEQFF. The CDR3 DNA reads TGTGCCATCAGTGAGTTCGGGCTAGCGGAAGTGACCTACAATGAGCAGTTCTTC.

The rearrangement uses TRBV28 and TRBJ2-4; 10 positions match TRBD1. Looked up from germline, CDR1 is MDHEN and CDR2 is SYDVKM. The CDR3 totals 18 residues. V lost 4 bases, J lost 0 bases, and 9 bases stayed unmatched. The CDR3 DNA reads as TGTGCCAGCAGTTCGGACAGGGGGACCACGGTAGCCAAAAACATTCAGTACTTC. This encodes CASSSDRGTTVAKNIQYF.

This clone has only one observation. The chain has TRBV11-3 and TRBJ2-1; 9 bases are shared with TRBD2. Unmatched junction bases numbered 10, after V lost 4 bases and J lost 9 bases. This CDR3 is 15 amino acids long. Germline-derived CDR1 and CDR2 are SGHNT and YENEEA. The CDR3 loop reads CASSSLGAGGSEQFF. The CDR3 DNA sequence: TGTGCCAGCAGCTCGCTTGGGGCGGGAGGGAGTGAGCAGTTCTTC.

The gene calls are TRBV27 and TRBJ2-7; D call uncertain. Germline CDR1 is MNHEY and CDR2 is SMNVEV (reference sequence). V lost 2 bases and J lost 1, with 12 bases in between. The CDR3 consists of 15 residues. CDR3 coding DNA: TGTGCCAGCAGTTTAGGGTCAGTCGGGTCCTACGAGCAGTACTTC. Its protein is CASSLGSVGSYEQYF.

The count of this clone is one. The V call is TRBV2, the J call TRBJ2-5; TRBD2 aligns across 7 bases. The germline gives CDR1 SNHLY, CDR2 FYNNEI. This CDR3 is built from 15 residues. After removal of 1 base from V and 5 bases from J, the junction contained 7 bases not matched to a gene. The CDR3 spells CASSEGTSSRETQYF. DNA for the CDR3: TGTGCCAGCAGTGAAGGGACTAGTAGTCGGGAGACCCAGTACTTC.

CDR3 in amino acids: CASSYHSAGLETQYF. The CDR3 DNA reads TGTGCCAGCAGTTACCATTCTGCGGGGTTGGAGACCCAGTACTTC. The chain couples TRBV6-2 or TRBV6-3 to TRBJ2-5, with D possibly being TRBD2 (6 bases). There are 15 residues in the CDR3. The V end was cut by 2 bases, the J end by 5 bases, with 15 bases between. Germline V gives CDR1 MNHEY, CDR2 SVGEGT.

The J gene is TRBJ1-3, the V gene TRBV7-8, with a possible D match to TRBD1 (6 bases). The CDR3 is 16 amino acids. In germline, CDR1 is SGHVS, CDR2 FQNEAQ. Trimming cost V 3 bases and J 5 bases, with 17 bases left between them. The CDR3 spells CASSLNGLTGRNTIYF. The CDR3 DNA reads as TGTGCCAGCAGCTTGAATGGACTGACAGGTCGAAACACCATATATTTT.

The V call is TRBV11-2, the J call TRBJ2-5; D possibly corresponds to TRBD2 (5 bases). Looked up from germline, CDR1 is SGHAT and CDR2 is FQNNGV. Trimming left V 4 bases short and J 5 bases short, with 11 bases between. This CDR3 is 13 amino acids long. Here the CDR3 reads CASSSSRAETQYF. Here the CDR3 DNA reads TGTGCCAGCAGCTCCTCGAGGGCGGAGACCCAGTACTTC.